Presented here are 28 T cell receptor beta chains from one specimen sequenced in a study of memory CD8 T cells in hepatitis C reinfection. Time point meaning: pre-reinfection, 55 to 20 weeks before reinfection detection. Sorted cells were sequenced directly ex vivo without any in vitro expansion. The assay was immunoSEQ multiplex PCR, and TCRdb's table has in-frame clones only and misses some. The profile shows 50,000 or so clones, approximately 89% of them singletons. The source material was naive CD8+ T cells sorted from blood. These receptors were collected from a man aged 18-30 years with hepatitis C virus infection.

The CDR3: CASSLGSGALNTEAFF. CDR3 sequence (DNA): TGTGCCAGCAGTTTAGGATCAGGGGCCCTGAACACTGAAGCTTTCTTT. The chain joins TRBV27 to TRBJ1-1; a weak D match, TRBD1 (6 bases). Germline V lookup: CDR1 MNHEY, CDR2 SMNVEV (reference sequence). The CDR3 spans 16 residues. V lost 2 bases and J lost 0, with 13 bases in between.

J is TRBJ2-7 and V is TRBV27, with 7 bases fitting TRBD2. CDR1 is MNHEY, CDR2 SMNVEV, per germline (reference sequence). The junction had 5 bases not matched to a gene; V was cut back by 2 bases and J by 7 bases. This CDR3 has 13 residues. CDR3 amino acids: CASSLGGGKEQYF. DNA of the CDR3: TGTGCCAGCAGTTTAGGCGGGGGTAAAGAGCAGTACTTC.

CDR3 nucleotide sequence: TGTGCCAGCAGTTTATCGGAGAGGTACAATGAGCAGTTCTTC. It codes for CASSLSERYNEQFF. The chain employs TRBV27 and TRBJ2-1; D gene ambiguous. V lost 0 bases and J lost 4, with 7 bases in between. This CDR3 has 14 residues. Germline V gene sequence: CDR1 MNHEY, CDR2 SMNVEV (reference sequence).

V gene TRBV15 combines with J gene TRBJ2-1; the match to TRBD2 covers 11 bases. The CDR3 consists of 16 residues. Germline V gene sequence: CDR1 LNHNV, CDR2 YYDKDF (reference sequence). The trim removed 2 bases at V and 9 bases at J, leaving 9 bases unmatched. Here the CDR3 reads CATSRFGTSGGVEQFF. The CDR3 DNA reads TGTGCCACCAGCAGATTCGGGACTAGCGGAGGGGTTGAGCAGTTCTTC.

The chain carries TRBV19 and TRBJ2-5, with 11 bases fitting TRBD2. Germline CDR1 and CDR2: LNHDA and SQIVND (reference sequence). V was pared by 7 bases and J by 4 bases, with 8 bases of the junction left unmatched. This CDR3 is built from 15 residues. CDR3 sequence: CASTTSGSSTETQYF. The CDR3 DNA reads as TGTGCCAGTACCACTAGCGGGAGTTCTACAGAGACCCAGTACTTC.

The J gene is TRBJ2-1, the V gene TRBV28; 14 bases map to TRBD2. This CDR3 is built from 19 residues. The J segment lost 0 bases and the V segment lost 5 bases, leaving 9 bases of the junction unmatched. CDR1 MDHEN and CDR2 SYDVKM come from the germline V gene. CDR3 DNA sequence: TGTGCCAGCAGTCCCCACCGGGGGACTAGCGGGAGCTCCTACAATGAGCAGTTCTTC. Residues: CASSPHRGTSGSSYNEQFF.

The chain is built from TRBV4-1 and TRBJ1-4; 9 positions match TRBD1. CDR1 MGHRA and CDR2 YSYEKL come from the germline V gene. The CDR3 has 17 amino acids. V lost 3 bases, J lost 2 bases, and 7 bases stayed unmatched. DNA of the CDR3: TGCGCCAGCAGCCAGGCAACAGGGGGCGCCACTAATGAAAAACTGTTTTTT. Translating it yields CASSQATGGATNEKLFF.

The J gene is TRBJ1-2, the V gene TRBV19; unclear D gene. Trimming removed 3 bases from V and 4 bases from J, with 18 bases in between. Looked up from germline, CDR1 is LNHDA and CDR2 is SQIVND (reference sequence). The length of the CDR3 is 16 residues. The CDR3 sequence: CASSMSFGGSLYGYTF. In nucleotides, the CDR3 is TGTGCCAGTAGTATGTCGTTCGGCGGCTCCCTCTATGGCTACACCTTC.

This rearrangement joins TRBV5-1 to TRBJ2-7, with D perhaps TRBD2 (5 bases). Germline-derived CDR1 and CDR2 are SGHRS and YFSETQ. The germline V and J ends were trimmed by 0 bases and 0 bases, with 10 bases remaining between them. The CDR3 runs 15 residues. The chain's CDR3 is CASSLVTGGSYEQYF. The CDR3 DNA is TGCGCCAGCAGCTTGGTGACCGGAGGCTCCTACGAGCAGTACTTC.

The chain couples TRBV9 to TRBJ2-1; D is undetermined. V was cut by 3 bases and J by 5 bases, with 9 bases left in between. Looked up from germline, CDR1 is SGDLS and CDR2 is YYNGEE. The CDR3 totals 13 residues. The CDR3 reads CASSGQNNNEQFF. In DNA, the CDR3 is TGTGCCAGCAGCGGGCAGAACAACAATGAGCAGTTCTTC.

The gene calls are TRBV4-1 and TRBJ1-1; a possible D gene is TRBD1 (5 bases). Germline values: CDR1 MGHRA, CDR2 YSYEKL. Trimming removed 1 base at V and 5 bases at J, with 5 bases between. CDR3 length: 12 amino acids. The CDR3 nucleotides are TGCGCCAGCAGCCAAGCAGGGACTGAAGCTTTCTTT. The encoded protein is CASSQAGTEAFF.

The V call is TRBV9, the J call TRBJ2-7, with 7 positions matching TRBD2. Losses at the gene ends were 3 bases for V and 0 bases for J; bases not matched to a gene: 9. Germline CDR1 and CDR2: SGDLS and YYNGEE. The CDR3 consists of 16 residues. CDR3 in amino acids: CASSAPGGTSSYEQYF. CDR3 nucleotide sequence: TGTGCCAGCAGCGCCCCCGGGGGGACGAGCTCCTACGAGCAGTACTTC.

The chain uses TRBV4-3 and TRBJ1-2; perhaps TRBD1 as D (5 bases). Between the trimmed V and J ends, which lost 4 bases and 2 bases, there was a span of 11 bases. Germline loops: CDR1 LGHNA, CDR2 YSLEER. CDR3 length: 14 amino acids. As DNA, the CDR3 is TGCGCCAGCAGCCCTGCCCGGGGGAACTATGGCTACACCTTC. Translating gives CASSPARGNYGYTF.

V and J are TRBV27 and TRBJ2-7; D gene unclear. Germline loops: CDR1 MNHEY, CDR2 SMNVEV (reference sequence). V was cut by 2 bases and J by 0 bases, with 5 bases left in between. CDR3 length equals 13 residues. This CDR3 is CASSLKRSYEQYV. CDR3 nucleotide sequence: TGTGCCAGCAGTTTAAAGCGCTCCTACGAGCAGTACGTC.

This chain joins TRBV5-4 and TRBJ1-4; perhaps TRBD1 as D (6 bases). This CDR3 region has 13 residues. Looked up from germline, CDR1 is SGHNT and CDR2 is YYREEE (reference sequence). V lost 2 bases to trimming and J lost 8 bases, with 10 bases between them. The CDR3 DNA reads as TGTGCCAGCAGCTTCAGGGGTGAGGAAAAACTGTTTTTT. This encodes CASSFRGEEKLFF. Complete variable domain (other parts from reference TRBV5-4 and TRBJ1-4): ETGVTQSPTHLIKTRGQQVTLRCSSQSGHNTVSWYQQALGQGPQFIFQYYREEENGRGNFPPRFSGLQFPNYSSELNVNALELDDSALYLCASSFRGEEKLFFGSGTQLSVL.

The chain combines TRBV19 with TRBJ1-1, with D unclear. Trimming took off 1 base at V and 3 bases at J, with 12 bases between the two ends. The CDR3 extends over 15 amino acids. Per germline, CDR1 LNHDA and CDR2 SQIVND (reference sequence). CDR3 nucleotide sequence: TGTGCCAGTAGTATAGGTGGAGGGTTGGACACTGAAGCTTTCTTT. Translating gives CASSIGGGLDTEAFF.

The chain couples TRBV30 to TRBJ2-1; 7 bases are shared with TRBD2. The CDR3 covers 13 residues. Germline V gene sequence: CDR1 GTSNPN, CDR2 SVGIG (reference sequence). V lost 4 bases and J lost 10; bases outside the gene matches: 10. The CDR3 is CAWTSGAPDEQFF. The CDR3 region has the DNA TGTGCCTGGACTAGCGGAGCTCCCGACGAGCAGTTCTTC. Full variable domain (rest looked up from reference TRBV30 and TRBJ2-1): SQTIHQWPATLVQPVGSPLSLECTVEGTSNPNLYWYRQAAGRGLQLLFYSVGIGQISSEVPQNLSASRPQDRQFILSSKKLLLSDSGFYLCAWTSGAPDEQFFGPGTRLTVL.

This chain links TRBV4-1 with TRBJ2-7; D gene unclear. V lost 3 bases, J lost 3 bases, and 12 bases lay in between. The CDR3 loop spans 14 amino acids. Germline V CDR1 and CDR2: MGHRA, YSYEKL. In nucleotides, the CDR3 is TGCGCCAGCAGCCAGGATCCTCTAGGCTACGAGCAGTACTTC. It is translated as CASSQDPLGYEQYF.

The chain uses TRBV7-9 and TRBJ2-3; TRBD2 aligns across 9 bases. The germline gives CDR1 SEHNR, CDR2 FQNEAQ (reference sequence). This CDR3 contains 17 residues. With 4 bases clipped from V and 7 bases from J, the junction kept 15 bases outside the gene matches. The CDR3 region is CASSSPQGREGPHTQYF. The CDR3 nucleotides are TGTGCCAGCAGCTCCCCTCAGGGGCGGGAGGGCCCGCATACGCAGTATTTT.

J is TRBJ2-7 and V is TRBV6-5; D gene unclear. Germline V gene data show CDR1 as MNHEY and CDR2 as SVGAGI. The V gene lost 2 bases and the J gene lost 3 bases, with 8 bases spanning the gap. This CDR3 region has 13 residues. CDR3 sequence reads: CASSYGYSYEQYF. CDR3 sequence (DNA): TGTGCCAGCAGTTACGGGTACAGCTACGAGCAGTACTTC.

This chain joins TRBV7-9 and TRBJ1-1; D is unresolved. The CDR3 runs 13 residues. Trimming pared 4 bases from V and 7 bases from J, leaving 13 bases between. From germline, CDR1 is SEHNR and CDR2 FQNEAQ (reference sequence). CDR3 sequence reads: CASSSGVDIEAFF. In DNA, the CDR3 is TGTGCCAGCAGCTCCGGGGTCGATATTGAAGCTTTCTTT.

The gene calls are TRBV29-1 and TRBJ2-3; TRBD2 matches 8 bases. The CDR3 sequence is 18 residues long. Germline V gene sequence: CDR1 SQVTM, CDR2 ANQGSEA. V was pared by 3 bases and J by 0 bases, with 14 bases of the junction left unmatched. This CDR3 is CSVDPRTIAGSSTDTQYF. CDR3 coding DNA: TGCAGCGTTGACCCGCGAACTATAGCGGGGAGTAGCACAGATACGCAGTATTTT.

J is TRBJ2-1 and V is TRBV18, with a weak D call TRBD2 (6 bases). Trimming pared 4 bases from V and 0 bases from J, leaving 10 bases between. Germline V gene data show CDR1 as KGHSH and CDR2 as LQKENI. CDR3 length: 15 amino acids. The CDR3 DNA is TGTGCCAGCTCACTAGCGGCAAGCTCCTACAATGAGCAGTTCTTC. The encoded protein is CASSLAASSYNEQFF.

The V and J genes are TRBV6-5 and TRBJ2-2, with 7 positions matching TRBD2. The CDR3 runs 14 residues. Germline lookup yields CDR1 MNHEY and CDR2 SVGAGI. With 7 bases clipped from V and 4 bases from J, the junction kept 6 bases outside the gene matches. The CDR3 loop reads CASTGGVTTGELFF. The CDR3, as DNA: TGTGCCAGCACTGGGGGGGTGACCACCGGGGAGCTGTTTTTT.

The genes are TRBV5-1 and TRBJ2-1; tentatively, D is TRBD1 (6 bases). Germline CDR1 and CDR2: SGHRS and YFSETQ. V was shortened by 4 bases and J by 4 bases, with 15 bases between the two germline ends. The CDR3 spans 15 residues. Here the CDR3 reads CASSKQGNQYNEQFF. In DNA, the CDR3 is TGCGCCAGCAGCAAGCAGGGGAACCAATACAATGAGCAGTTCTTC.

This sequence joins TRBV5-6 and TRBJ2-2; the match to TRBD1 covers 8 bases. Trimming at V came to 0 bases and at J to 4 bases, leaving 5 bases not matched to a gene. The length of the CDR3 is 16 residues. The germline gives CDR1 SGHDT, CDR2 YYEEEE. The CDR3 region has the DNA TGTGCCAGCAGCTTGGGCAGGGGGCGTGTCACCGGGGAGCTGTTTTTT. It yields the protein CASSLGRGRVTGELFF.

The table lists this clone with a few counts. The V gene is TRBV6-5, the J gene TRBJ1-2; 8 positions agree with TRBD1. The germline V gene encodes CDR1 MNHEY and CDR2 SVGAGI. The CDR3 totals 13 residues. J gave up 7 bases and V 2 bases, and 3 bases lay outside the gene matches. The CDR3 region is CASSYTGTGGYTF. The CDR3 DNA reads TGTGCCAGCAGTTACACCGGGACAGGTGGCTACACCTTC.

This rearrangement joins TRBV9 to TRBJ2-1; TRBD1 matches 10 bases. The trim removed 4 bases at V and 7 bases at J, leaving 5 bases unmatched. Germline assignment: CDR1 SGDLS and CDR2 YYNGEE. The CDR3 contains 14 residues. CDR3 amino acids: CASSSGQGENEQFF. Here the CDR3 DNA reads TGTGCCAGCAGCTCTGGACAGGGGGAGAATGAGCAGTTCTTC.